The present T cell receptor (beta chain) was sequenced within a study of cytomegalovirus exposure and HLA in healthy donors. The PCR was carried out with 60 Vbeta primers and 13 Jbeta primers. Clones were read by immunoSEQ multiplex PCR, and TCRdb kept only the in-frame ones, dropping some. Of 85,000 to 100,000 clones listed, around four fifths are singletons. The CDR3 runs 13 residues. V gave up 5 bases and J gave up 4 bases, with 11 bases separating them. Per the germline V gene, CDR1 is MDHEN and CDR2 is SYDVKM. Sequenced material: PBMCs. The clonotype was recovered from a man between 45 and 60 years old in good health and CMV-seropositive. The chain employs TRBV28 and TRBJ1-1; TRBD1 might be the D (5 bases). Written as DNA, the CDR3 is TGTGCCAGCAGTCACAGGAGGGGCACTGAAGCTTTCTTT. This codes for CASSHRRGTEAFF.